These 9 T cell receptor beta chains originate from one sample sequenced in a study of Ad26.COV2.S vaccination and SARS-CoV-2 variants. The protocol was immunoSEQ multiplex PCR, while the TCRdb copy is restricted to in-frame clones and leaves out a portion. The sample yields around 450,000 clones, 80% to 90% seen once. The sample's treatment: some 20 received Ad26.COV2.S at low or high dose, single or two shots; several received placebo; per-sample allocation not given. Specimens were obtained on day 63 following the first vaccine or placebo injection. The material was peripheral blood, obtained in a trial of Ad26.COV2.S vaccine versus placebo. These receptors came from a person aged 18-65 years who received the Ad26.COV2.S COVID-19 vaccine or a placebo.

This clone was detected a few times. The rearrangement joins TRBV7-2 to TRBJ1-1; D gene ambiguous. Trimming left V 1 base short and J 5 bases short, with 11 bases between. The CDR3 sequence is 14 residues long. The V gene's germline CDR1 is SGHTA and CDR2 FQGNSA. The CDR3 here is CASSLGPKRTEAFF. In DNA, the CDR3 is TGTGCCAGCAGCTTAGGGCCAAAGAGAACTGAAGCTTTCTTT.

The V call is TRBV4-2, the J call TRBJ1-2; the D is unclear. Germline V gene sequence: CDR1 LGHNA, CDR2 YNFKEQ. Trimming took 0 bases from V and 2 from J, leaving 10 bases between them. This CDR3 region has 15 residues. The DNA for the CDR3 is TGTGCCAGCAGCCAAGAAGGGCAATCAAACTATGGCTACACCTTC. Protein product: CASSQEGQSNYGYTF.

The chain uses TRBV6-1 and TRBJ2-1; 7 bases line up with TRBD1. Germline loops: CDR1 MNHNS, CDR2 SASEGT. CDR3 length: 16 residues. J was trimmed by 12 bases and V by 4 bases; bases with no gene match: 18. Written as DNA, the CDR3 is TGTGCCAGCAGTGTGGGGATGAGGACAGGAGGAATGAGGCAGTTCTTC. It yields the protein CASSVGMRTGGMRQFF.

The chain is built from TRBV5-4 and TRBJ2-3; D remains ambiguous. Germline V lookup: CDR1 SGHNT, CDR2 YYREEE (reference sequence). The CDR3 length is 12 residues. Trimming left V 4 bases short and J 5 bases short, with 8 bases between. The CDR3 bases are TGTGCCAGCAGCCTGGCCGGAGATACGCAGTATTTT. Residues: CASSLAGDTQYF. The complete variable domain, with remaining parts taken from reference TRBV5-4 and TRBJ2-3, reads ETGVTQSPTHLIKTRGQQVTLRCSSQSGHNTVSWYQQALGQGPQFIFQYYREEENGRGNFPPRFSGLQFPNYSSELNVNALELDDSALYLCASSLAGDTQYFGPGTRLTVL.

V and J are TRBV2 and TRBJ1-5; TRBD1 agrees at 8 bases. Trimming took 8 bases from V and 7 from J; bases not matched to a gene: 10. This CDR3 is 14 amino acids long. Germline V gene lookup returns CDR1 SNHLY and CDR2 FYNNEI. The CDR3 loop reads CASADREGGQPQHF. CDR3 nucleotides: TGTGCCAGCGCGGACAGGGAGGGTGGGCAGCCCCAGCATTTT.

This chain links TRBV7-5 with TRBJ1-2; the tabulated D call, TRBD1, remains unverified against the DNA. TRBV7-5 is a known pseudogene. CDR3 length equals 17 residues. The CDR3 protein is CVRSLGGRGRTDYGYTF. The CDR3 DNA reads as TGTGTCAGAAGCTTAGGGGGCAGGGGGCGGACTGACTATGGCTACACCTTC.

The rearrangement links TRBV6-5 to TRBJ2-6, with D hard to call. Trimming shortened V by 1 base and J by 0 bases, and 7 bases separated the two germline ends. The germline gives CDR1 MNHEY, CDR2 SVGAGI. This CDR3 is built from 16 residues. The CDR3 sequence is CASSYFASSGANVLTF. The CDR3 DNA sequence: TGTGCCAGCAGTTACTTCGCTAGCTCTGGGGCCAACGTCCTGACTTTC.

The rearrangement links TRBV15 to TRBJ2-5; unclear D gene. Trimming took 0 bases from V and 5 from J, leaving 13 bases between them. Germline CDR1 is LNHNV and CDR2 is YYDKDF (reference sequence). The CDR3 contains 15 residues. This CDR3 reads CATSRDTGRLETQYF. The CDR3 nucleotides read TGTGCCACCAGCAGAGATACCGGACGTCTGGAGACCCAGTACTTC.

The sample holds one count of this clone. The chain carries TRBV29-1 and TRBJ2-1, with a tentative D call TRBD2 (5 bases). The CDR3 loop spans 14 amino acids. Trimming stripped 6 bases from V and 5 bases from J, with 17 bases between. In germline, CDR1 is SQVTM, CDR2 ANQGSEA. The CDR3 sequence is CSVAPGDGNNEQFF. The DNA of the CDR3 is TGCAGCGTGGCCCCCGGCGACGGGAACAATGAGCAGTTCTTC.